This T cell receptor beta chain was sequenced during a study of blood T cell repertoires in COVID-19. At the level of the study: The United States, Italy and Spain were the sources of the acute and convalescent COVID-19 samples. Sources were T cells, B-cell-depleted T cells, or PBMCs; the material itself was cDNA or gDNA.

In the authors' workflow: The assay estimated nucleated cells by amplifying reference gene primers. The protocol was immunoSEQ multiplex PCR, while the TCRdb copy is restricted to in-frame clones and leaves out a portion. The V and J calls and clone size are taken from that table; D and trimming were inferred from the DNA. The repertoire consists of around 64,000 clones, with about nine tenths occurring once and the leading ten covering 1.5% to 2%. The CDR3 is 14 amino acids. Germline assignment: CDR1 KGHSH and CDR2 LQKENI. Trimming took off 2 bases at V and 5 bases at J, with 10 bases between the two ends.

The sequencing input was peripheral blood. This clonotype was sampled from a human donor in a cohort sampled during active COVID-19. The V call is TRBV18, the J call TRBJ2-1; no firm D call. CDR3 in amino acids: CASSPFAGDNEQFF. For the CDR3, the DNA is TGTGCCAGCTCACCATTCGCAGGCGACAATGAGCAGTTCTTC.